The rows below give T cell receptor beta chains drawn from one sample of a study of blood T cell repertoires in COVID-19. Clones were read by immunoSEQ multiplex PCR, and TCRdb kept only the in-frame ones, dropping some. In the table there are roughly 73,000 clones, around four fifths of which are singletons. Source material: peripheral blood. These receptors originate from a woman aged 55-75 years with acute or convalescent COVID-19. Both conserved end residues are part of each CDR3. A D gene is named only where the DNA matches it firmly. The size entry is marked missing in some rows and otherwise reads once, few, many or a size class.

v_call	j_call	d_call	clone_size	cdr3_aa	cdr3_nt
TRBV30	TRBJ1-6	.	.	CAWSVADINSPLHF	TGTGCCTGGAGTGTGGCAGATATAAATTCACCCCTCCACTTT
TRBV30	TRBJ1-1	.	.	CAWSTGPNTEAFF	TGTGCCTGGAGTACAGGGCCGAACACTGAAGCTTTCTTT
TRBV7-2	TRBJ1-1	.	.	CASSLGRGNTEAFF	TGTGCCAGCAGCTTAGGGAGGGGTAACACTGAAGCTTTCTTT
TRBV11-2	TRBJ1-5	.	.	CASSHDAGFNQPQHF	TGTGCCAGCAGCCATGATGCAGGCTTCAATCAGCCCCAGCATTTT
TRBV19	TRBJ1-3	.	.	CASRAERLQGYGNTIYF	TGTGCCAGCCGCGCCGAAAGACTTCAGGGGTATGGAAACACCATATATTTT
TRBV5-1	TRBJ1-6	.	.	CASSLEPGGFNSPLHF	TGCGCCAGCAGCTTGGAACCCGGGGGGTTCAATTCACCCCTCCACTTT
TRBV4-1	TRBJ1-1	TRBD1	once	CASSPGQGWTEAFF	TGCGCCAGCAGCCCGGGACAGGGATGGACTGAAGCTTTCTTT
TRBV6-5	TRBJ2-1	.	medium-sized	CASISGGLNEQFF	TGTGCCAGCATCTCCGGAGGGCTTAATGAGCAGTTCTTC
TRBV19	TRBJ1-5	TRBD1	.	CASNPRQGSQPQHF	TGTGCCAGTAACCCAAGACAGGGAAGTCAGCCCCAGCATTTT
TRBV5-8	TRBJ1-5	TRBD1	.	CASSLGQGTQPQHF	TGTGCCAGCAGCTTGGGACAGGGGACTCAGCCCCAGCATTTT
TRBV7-2	TRBJ2-5	TRBD1	.	CASSLVRDSIWQETQYF	TGTGCCAGCAGCTTAGTCAGGGACAGTATTTGGCAAGAGACCCAGTACTTC
TRBV2	TRBJ2-5	.	.	CASRAAGHAGETQYF	TGTGCCAGCAGGGCGGCCGGTCACGCGGGAGAGACCCAGTACTTC
TRBV5-6	TRBJ1-1	.	few	CASITLGGEAFF	TGTGCCAGCATCACCCTGGGAGGCGAAGCTTTCTTT
TRBV7-9	TRBJ2-7	TRBD1	.	CASSLDRGRSYEQYF	TGTGCCAGCAGCCTCGACAGGGGAAGGTCCTACGAGCAGTACTTC
TRBV30	TRBJ1-3	.	once	CAWSLTSSGNTIYF	TGTGCCTGGAGCCTGACTAGCTCTGGAAACACCATATATTTT
TRBV10-2	TRBJ2-7	TRBD1	.	CASRRQGAGYEQYF	TGCGCCAGCCGACGACAGGGGGCCGGGTACGAGCAGTACTTC
TRBV28	TRBJ1-2	.	few	CASTGTVIYGYTF	TGTGCCAGCACTGGGACTGTCATCTATGGCTACACCTTC
TRBV9	TRBJ1-3	.	.	CASSVDLGRGNTIYF	TGTGCCAGCAGCGTAGATCTGGGCCGAGGAAACACCATATATTTT
TRBV28	TRBJ1-2	TRBD1	.	CAGQGLEGYTF	TGTGCCGGACAGGGGTTAGAGGGCTACACCTTC
TRBV6-5	TRBJ1-5	.	once	CASSYSRAQPQHF	TGTGCCAGCAGTTACTCCAGGGCCCAGCCCCAGCATTTT
TRBV4-2	TRBJ2-3	TRBD2	.	CASSPRGSTDTQYF	TGTGCCAGCAGCCCGCGGGGGAGCACAGATACGCAGTATTTT
TRBV6-5	TRBJ2-7	.	.	CASGGSPHEQYF	TGTGCCAGCGGGGGGAGTCCCCACGAGCAGTACTTC
TRBV5-1	TRBJ2-2	.	.	CASSILLDTGELFF	TGCGCCAGCAGCATCCTCCTAGACACCGGGGAGCTGTTTTTT
TRBV19	TRBJ1-4	.	.	CASSGQGSINEKLFF	TGTGCCAGTAGTGGGCAGGGAAGTATAAATGAAAAACTGTTTTTT
TRBV6-6	TRBJ1-5	TRBD1	few	CASSRSGGQAQHF	TGTGCCAGCAGTCGATCAGGGGGTCAGGCCCAGCATTTT
TRBV5-1	TRBJ1-1	.	.	CASSPHREMNTEAFF	TGCGCCAGCAGCCCCCACCGGGAAATGAACACTGAAGCTTTCTTT
TRBV2	TRBJ2-1	TRBD2	.	CASSAGLPSNEQFF	TGTGCCAGCAGTGCGGGACTACCAAGCAATGAGCAGTTCTTC
TRBV3-1/TRBV3-2	TRBJ2-1	TRBD2	.	CASSPSGGFGNEQFF	TGTGCCAGCAGCCCTAGCGGGGGGTTTGGAAATGAGCAGTTCTTC
TRBV5-1	TRBJ2-2	TRBD1	.	CASSLGTGGTGELFF	TGCGCCAGCAGCTTGGGGACAGGGGGCACCGGGGAGCTGTTTTTT
TRBV5-4	TRBJ2-5	TRBD2	.	CASSLPGTSGGKTQYF	TGTGCCAGCAGCTTGCCCGGGACTAGCGGGGGGAAGACCCAGTACTTC